The 2 T cell receptor beta chains below come from one sample, sequenced in a study of blood T cell repertoires in COVID-19. Libraries were prepared by immunoSEQ multiplex PCR; TCRdb keeps only in-frame clonotypes and omits some of them. The table includes roughly 140,000 clones, roughly 80% detected once. Sequenced input: peripheral blood. The receptor source for this set is a man over 45 with active or convalescent COVID-19.

The rearrangement links TRBV5-6 to TRBJ2-1, with D maybe TRBD1 (5 bases). Between the trimmed V and J ends, which lost 0 bases and 4 bases, there was a span of 8 bases. Germline CDR1 and CDR2: SGHDT and YYEEEE. This CDR3 has 14 amino acids. The CDR3 DNA sequence: TGTGCCAGCAGCTTGGGGACATCTTACAATGAGCAGTTCTTC. Translated, it gives CASSLGTSYNEQFF.

This chain connects TRBV7-9 to TRBJ2-3; 7 nucleotides line up with TRBD2. With 8 bases clipped from V and 4 bases from J, the junction kept 6 bases outside the gene matches. CDR1 is SEHNR and CDR2 is FQNEAQ in the germline V gene (reference sequence). This CDR3 comprises 13 residues. In nucleotides, the CDR3 is TGTGCCAGCGGGGGGGGATTCGCAGATACGCAGTATTTT. It encodes CASGGGFADTQYF. Drawing the rest from reference TRBV7-9 and TRBJ2-3, the complete variable domain is DTGVSQNPRHKITKRGQNVTFRCDPISEHNRLYWYRQTLGQGPEFLTYFQNEAQLEKSRLLSDRFSAERPKGSFSTLEIQRTEQGDSAMYLCASGGGFADTQYFGPGTRLTVL.